A selection of T cell receptor beta chains follows, all from one sample in a study of T cell repertoires in cytomegalovirus infection. TCRdb passed the reads through MiXCR, listing each CDR3 protein once. Seen here are around 630,000 distinct CDR3 sequences, 24% observed once, and the top ten hold 6.5% to 10%. Sequencing was done on a sample of CD8+ T cells from PBMCs. The receptors come from a human donor in good health (CMV status not recorded). Some clones in this sample may be carry-over from other donors' samples. Each CDR3 is given with its conserved first and last residue. D genes are given only for firm matches. A clone size is listed for some rows: how often the clone was seen (once, few, many), or a class if it is expanded.

clone_size: many
j_call: TRBJ2-5
v_call: TRBV28
d_call: TRBD1
cdr3_nt: TGTGCCAGCAGTCATCGTTTTAGACAGGGAGTCTTCCAAGAGACCCAGTACTTC
cdr3_aa: CASSHRFRQGVFQETQYF

clone_size: NA
j_call: TRBJ1-2
v_call: TRBV7-3
d_call: NA
cdr3_nt: TGTACCAGCAGCTCCACCGACAGGAACTATGGCTACACCTTC
cdr3_aa: CTSSSTDRNYGYTF

clone_size: few
j_call: TRBJ2-3
v_call: TRBV6-2/TRBV6-3
d_call: TRBD1
cdr3_nt: TGTGCCAGCAGACGACTAACAGACAGGGGCACAGATACGCAGTATTTT
cdr3_aa: CASRRLTDRGTDTQYF

clone_size: NA
j_call: TRBJ1-5
v_call: TRBV5-5
d_call: TRBD1
cdr3_nt: TGTGCCAGCAGCGCAGGACAGGGGGGACTCCGTCAGCCCCAGCATTTT
cdr3_aa: CASSAGQGGLRQPQHF

clone_size: once
j_call: TRBJ2-5
v_call: TRBV25-1
d_call: NA
cdr3_nt: TGTGCCAGCCGGAGGGCAGGGAGCGGAGAGACCCAGTACTTC
cdr3_aa: CASRRAGSGETQYF

clone_size: NA
j_call: TRBJ2-2
v_call: TRBV7-9
d_call: TRBD2
cdr3_nt: TGTGTCCTACCAGCGGAAAGGGAGGGGACCGGGGAGCTGTTTTTT
cdr3_aa: CVLPAEREGTGELFF

clone_size: NA
j_call: TRBJ1-1
v_call: TRBV4-3
d_call: TRBD1
cdr3_nt: TGCGCCAGCAGCCTTAGTCTTACAGGGGGGGGACTGAACACTGAAGCTTTCTTT
cdr3_aa: CASSLSLTGGGLNTEAFF

clone_size: NA
j_call: TRBJ2-1
v_call: TRBV2
d_call: TRBD1
cdr3_nt: TGTGCCAGCAGATTCCGGGACAGATCACACAATGAGCAGTTCTTC
cdr3_aa: CASRFRDRSHNEQFF

clone_size: NA
j_call: TRBJ2-5
v_call: TRBV29-1
d_call: NA
cdr3_nt: TGCAGCGTTGAGAGGGGCACTGAGACCCAGTACTTC
cdr3_aa: CSVERGTETQYF

clone_size: NA
j_call: TRBJ1-1
v_call: TRBV20-1
d_call: NA
cdr3_nt: TGCAGTGCTAGAGATGGTCGACACACTGAAGCTTTCTTT
cdr3_aa: CSARDGRHTEAFF

clone_size: many
j_call: TRBJ1-2
v_call: TRBV7-8
d_call: NA
cdr3_nt: TGTGCCAGCAGCTCCCTTGACTTCGCAGACTATGGCTACACCTTC
cdr3_aa: CASSSLDFADYGYTF

clone_size: NA
j_call: TRBJ1-1
v_call: TRBV6-6
d_call: NA
cdr3_nt: TGTGCCAGCACCGGGTTCGGGAACACTGAAGCTTTCTTT
cdr3_aa: CASTGFGNTEAFF

clone_size: many
j_call: TRBJ1-1
v_call: TRBV7-6
d_call: NA
cdr3_nt: TGTGCCAGCAGCAGGGTGAACACTGAAGCTTTCTTT
cdr3_aa: CASSRVNTEAFF

clone_size: once
j_call: TRBJ1-4
v_call: TRBV4-1
d_call: NA
cdr3_nt: TGCGCCAGCAGCTACATGGGGCCCCCAACTAATGAAAAACTGTTTTTT
cdr3_aa: CASSYMGPPTNEKLFF

clone_size: few
j_call: TRBJ2-3
v_call: TRBV2
d_call: NA
cdr3_nt: TGTGCCAACCCCCGCGTGCATACGCAGTATTTT
cdr3_aa: CANPRVHTQYF

clone_size: many
j_call: TRBJ2-3
v_call: TRBV5-5
d_call: NA
cdr3_nt: TGTGCCAGCAGCCAGGGCGTAGATACGCAGTATTTT
cdr3_aa: CASSQGVDTQYF

clone_size: few
j_call: TRBJ1-1
v_call: TRBV2
d_call: NA
cdr3_nt: TGTGCCAGCAGTGTTTTCAGCGGGGATTTTAAGTTTCCCGAAGCTTTCTTT
cdr3_aa: CASSVFSGDFKFPEAFF

clone_size: NA
j_call: TRBJ2-1
v_call: TRBV20-1
d_call: NA
cdr3_nt: TGCAGCGGAACTCGAACAGGGCTCGGGTCCTACAATGAGCAGTTCTTC
cdr3_aa: CSGTRTGLGSYNEQFF

clone_size: NA
j_call: TRBJ1-5
v_call: TRBV2
d_call: NA
cdr3_nt: TGTGCCAGCAGTGAAGCAGGGGCCAGCAATCAGCCCCAGCATTTT
cdr3_aa: CASSEAGASNQPQHF

clone_size: NA
j_call: TRBJ2-6
v_call: TRBV6-1
d_call: NA
cdr3_nt: TGTGCCAGCAGTGAACTCATCGGGATGAGCTCTGGGGCCAACGTCCTGACTTTC
cdr3_aa: CASSELIGMSSGANVLTF

clone_size: many
j_call: TRBJ1-2
v_call: TRBV10-3
d_call: NA
cdr3_nt: TGTGCCATCAGTGAGCCCAGACAGGAGCGGGGCTATGGCTACACCTTC
cdr3_aa: CAISEPRQERGYGYTF

clone_size: few
j_call: TRBJ1-2
v_call: TRBV13
d_call: NA
cdr3_nt: TGTGCCAGCAGCTCGGACAGACGGAACTATGGCTACACCTTC
cdr3_aa: CASSSDRRNYGYTF

clone_size: few
j_call: TRBJ2-3
v_call: TRBV4-3
d_call: TRBD2
cdr3_nt: TGCGCCAGCAGCCAAGATAGCGGGGGGGCAACAGATACGCAGTATTTT
cdr3_aa: CASSQDSGGATDTQYF

clone_size: few
j_call: TRBJ2-4
v_call: TRBV24-1
d_call: TRBD1
cdr3_nt: TGTGCCACCAGTGATTTTCCGGACAGGGAAGGCATTCAGTACTTC
cdr3_aa: CATSDFPDREGIQYF

clone_size: few
j_call: TRBJ2-1
v_call: TRBV27
d_call: NA
cdr3_nt: TGTGCCAGCAGTGGTGAGTGGGCCGCTCGGGGGAGTGAGCAGTTCTTC
cdr3_aa: CASSGEWAARGSEQFF

clone_size: many
j_call: TRBJ1-2
v_call: TRBV28
d_call: NA
cdr3_nt: TGTGCCAGCACTGGACTCGGCAGTCCCTATGGCTACACCTTC
cdr3_aa: CASTGLGSPYGYTF

clone_size: NA
j_call: TRBJ2-1
v_call: TRBV9
d_call: TRBD2
cdr3_nt: TGTGCCAGCAGCGTCGGGGGGGGCTCCTACAATGAGCAGTTCTTC
cdr3_aa: CASSVGGGSYNEQFF

clone_size: NA
j_call: TRBJ2-2
v_call: TRBV28
d_call: NA
cdr3_nt: TGTGCCAGCAGCTCTCGGCAGATTGGCACCGGGGAGCTGTTTTTT
cdr3_aa: CASSSRQIGTGELFF

clone_size: few
j_call: TRBJ1-5
v_call: TRBV4-1
d_call: NA
cdr3_nt: TGCGCCAGCAGCCAAGAGGGCAGGGACAATCAGCCCCAGCATTTT
cdr3_aa: CASSQEGRDNQPQHF

clone_size: NA
j_call: TRBJ2-5
v_call: TRBV20-1
d_call: NA
cdr3_nt: TGCAGTGCCCAGAACGAGGTCCTTACAATTCAAGAGACCCAGTACTTC
cdr3_aa: CSAQNEVLTIQETQYF

clone_size: few
j_call: TRBJ2-7
v_call: TRBV12-5
d_call: NA
cdr3_nt: TGTGCTAGTGGCCTCGGGAAGACCTCTGTCGGGCAGTACTTC
cdr3_aa: CASGLGKTSVGQYF

clone_size: few
j_call: TRBJ1-6
v_call: TRBV7-8
d_call: TRBD1
cdr3_nt: TGTGCCAGCAGCTTAGAAATAGACAGGGGTTATTCACCCCTCCACTTT
cdr3_aa: CASSLEIDRGYSPLHF

clone_size: many
j_call: TRBJ1-3
v_call: TRBV7-2
d_call: NA
cdr3_nt: TGTGCCAGCAGCCCGGACAGTTTCTCTGGAAACACCATATATTTT
cdr3_aa: CASSPDSFSGNTIYF

clone_size: NA
j_call: TRBJ2-3
v_call: TRBV29-1
d_call: NA
cdr3_nt: TGCAGCGCCAATTGGGGGATCACAGATACGCAGTATTTT
cdr3_aa: CSANWGITDTQYF

clone_size: NA
j_call: TRBJ2-1
v_call: TRBV7-9
d_call: NA
cdr3_nt: TGTGCCAGCAGTTATATTGACAGATCCTACAATGAGCAGTTCTTC
cdr3_aa: CASSYIDRSYNEQFF

clone_size: few
j_call: TRBJ2-1
v_call: TRBV7-6
d_call: NA
cdr3_nt: TGTGCCAGCAGCCGCCTTGGGGAGGTCGGTGAGCAGTTCTTC
cdr3_aa: CASSRLGEVGEQFF

clone_size: NA
j_call: TRBJ1-4
v_call: TRBV13
d_call: TRBD1
cdr3_nt: TGTGCCAGCAGCAGACAGGGTGGAAAACTGTTTTTT
cdr3_aa: CASSRQGGKLFF

clone_size: many
j_call: TRBJ1-1
v_call: TRBV6-2/TRBV6-3
d_call: NA
cdr3_nt: TGTGCCAGCAACACGGGAAGGAACACTGAAGCTTTCTTT
cdr3_aa: CASNTGRNTEAFF

clone_size: few
j_call: TRBJ2-1
v_call: TRBV20-1
d_call: NA
cdr3_nt: TGCAGTGCTAGAGGGGCCCCCGGGACTGTCTACAATGAGCAGTTCTTC
cdr3_aa: CSARGAPGTVYNEQFF

clone_size: few
j_call: TRBJ1-2
v_call: TRBV29-1
d_call: TRBD1
cdr3_nt: TGCAGCGCCGGGACAGGGCTTGGCTACACCTTC
cdr3_aa: CSAGTGLGYTF

clone_size: NA
j_call: TRBJ2-6
v_call: TRBV6-1
d_call: NA
cdr3_nt: TGTGCCAGCAGTGAAGCGGTGACCGGGGTCTTATCTGGGGCCAACGTCCTGACTTTC
cdr3_aa: CASSEAVTGVLSGANVLTF

clone_size: few
j_call: TRBJ2-5
v_call: TRBV7-8
d_call: TRBD2
cdr3_nt: TGTGCCAGCAGCTTAGCGTCCGGGGGGAACCAAGAGACCCAGTACTTC
cdr3_aa: CASSLASGGNQETQYF

clone_size: NA
j_call: TRBJ2-1
v_call: TRBV13
d_call: TRBD2
cdr3_nt: TGTGCCAGCAGCTTAGGGCTAGCGGGGGACTCCTACAATGAGCAGTTCTTC
cdr3_aa: CASSLGLAGDSYNEQFF

clone_size: many
j_call: TRBJ2-3
v_call: TRBV7-6
d_call: NA
cdr3_nt: TGTGCCAGCAGCCCCGTTGGGACAGATACGCAGTATTTT
cdr3_aa: CASSPVGTDTQYF